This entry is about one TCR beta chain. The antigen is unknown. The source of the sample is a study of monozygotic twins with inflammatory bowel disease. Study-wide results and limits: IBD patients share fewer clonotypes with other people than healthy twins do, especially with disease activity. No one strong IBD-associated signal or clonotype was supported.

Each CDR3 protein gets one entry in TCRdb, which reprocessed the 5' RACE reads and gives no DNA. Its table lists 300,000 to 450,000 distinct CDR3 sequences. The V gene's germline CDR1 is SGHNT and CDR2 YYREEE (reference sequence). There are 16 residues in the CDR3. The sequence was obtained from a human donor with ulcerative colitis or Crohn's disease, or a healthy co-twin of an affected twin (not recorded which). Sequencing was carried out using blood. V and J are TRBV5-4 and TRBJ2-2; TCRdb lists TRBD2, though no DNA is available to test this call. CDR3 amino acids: CASSLDLAGGRGELFF.